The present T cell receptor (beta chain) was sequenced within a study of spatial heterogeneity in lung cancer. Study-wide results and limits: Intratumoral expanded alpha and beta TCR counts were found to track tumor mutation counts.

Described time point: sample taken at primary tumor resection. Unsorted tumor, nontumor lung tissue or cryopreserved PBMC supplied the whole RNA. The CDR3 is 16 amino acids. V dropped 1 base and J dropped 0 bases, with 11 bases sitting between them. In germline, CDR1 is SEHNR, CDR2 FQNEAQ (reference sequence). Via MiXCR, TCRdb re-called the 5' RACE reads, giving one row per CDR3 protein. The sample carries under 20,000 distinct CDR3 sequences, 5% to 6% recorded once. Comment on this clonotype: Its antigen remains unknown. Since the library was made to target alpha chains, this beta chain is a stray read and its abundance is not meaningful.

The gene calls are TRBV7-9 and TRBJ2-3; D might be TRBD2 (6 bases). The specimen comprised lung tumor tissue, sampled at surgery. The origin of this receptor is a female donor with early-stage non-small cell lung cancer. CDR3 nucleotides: TGTGCCAGCAGCTTAGGACTAGTGCTGAGCACAGATACGCAGTATTTT. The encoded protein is CASSLGLVLSTDTQYF. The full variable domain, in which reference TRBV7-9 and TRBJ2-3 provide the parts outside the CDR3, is DTGVSQNPRHKITKRGQNVTFRCDPISEHNRLYWYRQTLGQGPEFLTYFQNEAQLEKSRLLSDRFSAERPKGSFSTLEIQRTEQGDSAMYLCASSLGLVLSTDTQYFGPGTRLTVL.